These 29 T cell receptor beta chains were all obtained from the same sample, sequenced in a study of metastatic and nonmetastatic thyroid tumors. Thyroid surgery took place with no prior treatment in any patient. MiXCR was used by TCRdb to re-call the PCR reads. This sample has 24,000 or so clones, with roughly 22% found just once. Source material: tumor tissue. The receptors here all came from a female donor with papillary thyroid cancer or a benign thyroid nodule (not recorded which). Some clones in this sample may be carry-over from other donors' samples.

Regarding this clone: This may be a read error, as it is one base from a much larger clone. Distinct nucleotide sequences in the sample also encode this CDR3. This chain uses TRBV27 with TRBJ1-1, with D possibly TRBD1 on 5 matching bases. CDR1 and CDR2 from the germline V gene are MNHEY and SMNVEV (reference sequence). There are 16 residues in the CDR3. In DNA form, the CDR3 reads TGTGCCTGCAGTCCCGGACGGGGCGGTGTGAACACTGAAGCTTTCTTT. Translated: CACSPGRGGVNTEAFF.

This clone was detected ten times or more. V usage is TRBV19 and J usage is TRBJ1-2; D perhaps matches TRBD1 (5 bases). Per germline, CDR1 LNHDA and CDR2 SQIVND (reference sequence). This CDR3 contains 13 residues. The V end was cut by 3 bases, the J end by 8 bases, with 13 bases between. CDR3: CASSMGRVEGYTF. The DNA for the CDR3 is TGTGCCAGTAGTATGGGCAGGGTTGAAGGCTACACCTTC. Based on the CDR3 plus reference TRBV19 and TRBJ1-2, the full variable domain is DGGITQSPKYLFRKEGQNVTLSCEQNLNHDAMYWYRQDPGQGLRLIYYSQIVNDFQKGDIAEGYSVSREKKESFPLTVTSAQKNPTAFYLCASSMGRVEGYTFGSGTRLTVV.

This clone has ten or more counts. The J gene is TRBJ1-2, the V gene TRBV14; D remains ambiguous. This CDR3 contains 15 residues. Germline CDR1 is SGHDN and CDR2 is FVKESK. The V end lost 1 base, the J end lost 0 bases, and 9 bases lay between the germline ends. CDR3: CASSQGIGANYGYTF. The CDR3 DNA reads as TGTGCCAGCAGCCAAGGTATAGGAGCTAACTATGGCTACACCTTC.

The chain has TRBV20-1 and TRBJ2-3; 7 nucleotides match TRBD1. Germline CDR1 and CDR2: DFQATT and SNEGSKA (reference sequence). With V trimmed by 3 bases and J by 4 bases, 7 bases remained unmatched. The CDR3 has 14 amino acids. CDR3 coding DNA: TGCAGTGCTAGGCCGACAGGGAGCCCAGATACGCAGTATTTT. Translated, it gives CSARPTGSPDTQYF.

By frequency in the sample, this clone is medium-sized. The chain recombines TRBV5-5 with TRBJ2-5, with TRBD1 as a possible D gene (6 bases). Germline V CDR1 and CDR2: SGHKS, YYEKEE (reference sequence). The CDR3 consists of 15 residues. V was cut by 0 bases and J by 2 bases, with 11 bases left in between. CDR3 DNA sequence: TGTGCCAGCAGCTTGGACAGGGTGAATCAAGAGACCCAGTACTTC. Translating gives CASSLDRVNQETQYF. The full variable domain, its missing parts supplied by reference TRBV5-5 and TRBJ2-5, is DAGVTQSPTHLIKTRGQQVTLRCSPISGHKSVSWYQQVLGQGPQFIFQYYEKEERGRGNFPDRFSARQFPNYSSELNVNALLLGDSALYLCASSLDRVNQETQYFGPGTRLLVL.

This clone turned up a few times. The chain uses TRBV28 and TRBJ1-2; TRBD1 matches 7 bases. The length of the CDR3 is 17 residues. The junction had 20 bases not matched to a gene; V was cut back by 5 bases and J by 8 bases. Germline V lookup: CDR1 MDHEN, CDR2 SYDVKM. CDR3 nucleotides: TGTGCCAGCAGTGCAGTCCGGGACAGTGCCTTCGGTGGAGGCTACACCTTC. Translation gives CASSAVRDSAFGGGYTF.

This sequence joins TRBV6-2 or TRBV6-3 and TRBJ2-1, with D possibly matching TRBD2 (5 bases). The V end was cut by 8 bases, the J end by 5 bases, with 13 bases between. Germline V gives CDR1 MNHEY, CDR2 SVGEGT. The CDR3 runs 13 residues. Here the CDR3 DNA reads TGTGCCAGCGGACTTAACGAAAACAATGAGCAGTTCTTC. The encoded protein is CASGLNENNEQFF.

The chain joins TRBV9 to TRBJ2-2, with D possibly matching TRBD1 (6 bases). CDR3 size: 14 residues. Between the trimmed V and J ends, which lost 8 bases and 1 base, there was a span of 12 bases. Germline V gene lookup returns CDR1 SGDLS and CDR2 YYNGEE. CDR3 in amino acids: CASILTGNTGELFF. CDR3 coding DNA: TGTGCCAGTATCCTGACAGGGAACACCGGGGAGCTGTTTTTT.

This clone has at least ten counts. The rearrangement uses TRBV4-1 and TRBJ1-6; D call uncertain. Germline V gene sequence: CDR1 MGHRA, CDR2 YSYEKL. The CDR3 contains 19 residues. V was clipped by 0 bases and J by 0 bases, with 15 bases between them. The CDR3 reads CASSQDGVSLSSYNSPLHF. The CDR3 DNA is TGCGCCAGCAGCCAAGATGGGGTCAGCCTAAGCTCCTATAATTCACCCCTCCACTTT.

V usage is TRBV20-1 and J usage is TRBJ2-3; TRBD2 matches 13 bases. There are 18 residues in the CDR3. The germline V gene encodes CDR1 DFQATT and CDR2 SNEGSKA (reference sequence). V dropped 6 bases and J dropped 2; count of bases not matched to a gene: 14. CDR3 protein: CSAHGTSGRADDTDTQYF. Written as DNA, the CDR3 is TGCAGTGCACACGGAACTAGCGGGAGGGCGGACGACACAGATACGCAGTATTTT.

With respect to this clone: A much more abundant neighbour one base away suggests this may be a read error. The chain carries TRBV5-1 and TRBJ1-2; 8 nucleotides align to TRBD1. Germline assignment: CDR1 SGHRS and CDR2 YFSETQ. With V trimmed by 4 bases and J by 2 bases, 7 bases remained unmatched. CDR3 length: 15 residues. CDR3 bases: TGCGCCAGCAGCGGGGGACAGGTAGGGAACTATGGCTACACCTTC. It is translated as CASSGGQVGNYGYTF.

For this clone: A read error is possible here, since a much larger clone lies one base away. The V gene is TRBV15, the J gene TRBJ2-1; 8 bases match TRBD1. Unmatched junction bases numbered 13, after V lost 8 bases and J lost 7 bases. This CDR3 spans 15 amino acids. Germline V gives CDR1 LNHNV, CDR2 YYDKDF (reference sequence). The CDR3 loop is CATGTLLRDRNEQFF. The CDR3 DNA reads as TGTGCCACCGGCACCCTACTCCGGGACAGGAATGAGCAGTTCTTC.

Regarding this clone: Additional DNA sequences in this sample encode the identical CDR3. This CDR3 reads CASSYSRTGESPLHF. CDR3 bases: TGTGCCAGCAGTTACTCAAGGACAGGGGAGTCACCCCTCCACTTT. The chain joins TRBV6-5 to TRBJ1-6; 9 nucleotides match TRBD1. The V gene's germline CDR1 is MNHEY and CDR2 SVGAGI. Trimming cost V 0 bases and J 10 bases; bases outside gene matches: 4. The CDR3 is 15 amino acids.

V usage is TRBV5-6 and J usage is TRBJ1-3; no clear D. Germline V gene sequence: CDR1 SGHDT, CDR2 YYEEEE. The CDR3 has 14 residues. V dropped 4 bases and J dropped 0 bases, with 8 bases sitting between them. The DNA of the CDR3 is TGTGCCAGCAGCAGAGAGGCCTCTGGAAACACCATATATTTT. Residues: CASSREASGNTIYF.

This clone has more than one count but fewer than ten. This chain links TRBV11-2 with TRBJ1-3; tentatively, D is TRBD1 (6 bases). V shed 4 bases and J shed 4 bases, with 11 bases lying between them. Germline-derived CDR1 and CDR2 are SGHAT and FQNNGV. This CDR3 has 14 residues. CDR3 region: CASSSIGQGNTIYF. CDR3 in DNA: TGTGCCAGCAGCTCCATTGGACAGGGAAACACCATATATTTT.

This clone has just a few counts. Here the CDR3 reads CSVETGGDFISEQYF. The DNA for the CDR3 is TGCAGCGTTGAAACAGGAGGGGACTTTATTTCGGAGCAGTACTTC. The chain links TRBV29-1 to TRBJ2-7; tentatively, D is TRBD2 (6 bases). Germline CDR1 is SQVTM and CDR2 is ANQGSEA. Between the trimmed V and J ends, which lost 2 bases and 7 bases, there was a span of 21 bases. The CDR3 covers 15 residues.

This chain joins TRBV5-1 and TRBJ1-1; 8 bases are shared with TRBD1. V lost 0 bases to trimming and J lost 1 base; unmatched junction nucleotides: 5. Germline lookup yields CDR1 SGHRS and CDR2 YFSETQ. This CDR3 contains 16 residues. The CDR3 loop reads CASSLGTGQANTEAFF. CDR3 nucleotides: TGCGCCAGCAGCTTGGGAACGGGACAGGCGAACACTGAAGCTTTCTTT.

In its sample, this clone ranks as medium-sized. The V gene is TRBV10-3, the J gene TRBJ1-1, with unresolved D. The CDR3 sequence is 14 residues long. From germline, CDR1 is ENHRY and CDR2 SYGVKD. The germline V and J ends were trimmed by 4 bases and 6 bases, with 15 bases remaining between them. Written as DNA, the CDR3 is TGTGCCATCAGTGTTGGCCGAAAAACACCTGAAGCTTTCTTT. This translates into CAISVGRKTPEAFF.

This clone was found a few times. The V gene is TRBV28, the J gene TRBJ2-7; 7 positions match TRBD1. Germline loops: CDR1 MDHEN, CDR2 SYDVKM. V shed 4 bases, J shed 2 bases, and the junction held 8 bases outside the gene matches. This CDR3 spans 15 amino acids. As DNA, the CDR3 is TGTGCCAGCAGTTCCCTCCGGGACAGCCCCTACGAGCAGTACTTC. Its translation is CASSSLRDSPYEQYF.

The rearrangement links TRBV19 to TRBJ1-1, with D maybe TRBD1 (5 bases). Trimming cost V 4 bases and J 1 base, with 10 bases left between them. The CDR3 has 14 amino acids. The germline V gene has CDR1 LNHDA and CDR2 SQIVND (reference sequence). The CDR3 region is CASSNRNGNTEAFF. The CDR3 nucleotides read TGTGCCAGTAGTAACAGGAACGGGAACACTGAAGCTTTCTTT.

This clone was seen ten or more times. The chain carries TRBV12-3 or TRBV12-4 and TRBJ1-6; 9 bases map to TRBD1. The CDR3 contains 16 residues. V lost 0 bases to trimming and J lost 10 bases; unmatched junction nucleotides: 7. CDR3 nucleotide sequence: TGTGCCAGCAGTTTAGCCCTAGGGACAGGGACGTCACCCCTCCACTTT. Translated, it gives CASSLALGTGTSPLHF.

The chain uses TRBV11-2 and TRBJ2-7; TRBD2 matches 8 bases. Germline V gene sequence: CDR1 SGHAT, CDR2 FQNNGV. V lost 4 bases to trimming and J lost 5 bases; unmatched junction nucleotides: 13. The CDR3 loop spans 16 amino acids. This CDR3 is CASSSQAGAPNHEQYF. The CDR3 DNA sequence: TGTGCCAGCAGCTCACAAGCGGGAGCGCCGAATCACGAGCAGTACTTC.

V gene TRBV19 combines with J gene TRBJ2-2; 10 nucleotides agree with TRBD2. Germline CDR1 reads LNHDA; CDR2 reads SQIVND (reference sequence). J was trimmed by 9 bases and V by 7 bases; bases with no gene match: 14. The CDR3 loop spans 16 amino acids. The CDR3: CASMWTSGGLTWELFF. The CDR3 DNA reads TGTGCCAGTATGTGGACTAGCGGTGGATTAACCTGGGAGCTGTTTTTT. Variable domain in full (rest from reference TRBV19 and TRBJ2-2): DGGITQSPKYLFRKEGQNVTLSCEQNLNHDAMYWYRQDPGQGLRLIYYSQIVNDFQKGDIAEGYSVSREKKESFPLTVTSAQKNPTAFYLCASMWTSGGLTWELFFGEGSRLTVL.

This clone was found many times. The V call is TRBV30, the J call TRBJ1-5, with D perhaps matching TRBD1 (5 bases). Germline values: CDR1 GTSNPN, CDR2 SVGIG (reference sequence). The V end was cut by 2 bases, the J end by 2 bases, with 13 bases between. This CDR3 has 15 residues. The CDR3 region has the DNA TGTGCCTGGAGTCCCCTCGGCAGGGGCAATCAGCCCCAGCATTTT. Its protein is CAWSPLGRGNQPQHF.

This clone appeared many times. The V call is TRBV6-6, the J call TRBJ1-5, with 12 bases lining up with TRBD1. CDR3 length: 17 amino acids. Germline CDR1 and CDR2: MNHNY and SVGAGI (reference sequence). The J segment lost 5 bases and the V segment lost 2 bases, leaving 7 bases of the junction unmatched. The CDR3 loop is CASSYGTGGGLDQPQHF. The CDR3 DNA follows: TGTGCCAGCAGTTACGGGACAGGGGGCGGGTTGGATCAGCCCCAGCATTTT.

This clone occurred a few times. This chain joins TRBV28 and TRBJ1-5; the D is unclear. The germline V gene encodes CDR1 MDHEN and CDR2 SYDVKM. The CDR3 extends over 13 amino acids. V was pared by 4 bases and J by 0 bases, with 4 bases between. The CDR3 sequence is CASSSTSNQPQHF. DNA for the CDR3: TGTGCCAGCAGTTCAACTAGCAATCAGCCCCAGCATTTT.

This clone showed up many times. The rearrangement uses TRBV11-1 and TRBJ2-3; TRBD2 is a possible D gene (6 bases). Per germline, CDR1 SGHAT and CDR2 FQDESV (reference sequence). V lost 1 base and J lost 1, with 9 bases in between. The CDR3 has 15 amino acids. The CDR3 bases are TGTGCCAGCAGCTTAGTGGCTAGCGGCACAGATACGCAGTATTTT. Protein product: CASSLVASGTDTQYF.

This chain uses TRBV7-2 with TRBJ2-5, with D perhaps assigned TRBD1 or TRBD2 (5 bases each). The germline gives CDR1 SGHTA, CDR2 FQGNSA. V was cut by 3 bases and J by 1 base, with 12 bases left in between. This CDR3 is built from 15 residues. The CDR3 nucleotides are TGTGCCAGCAGCTTGGTGAGGGGCCCCCAAGAGACCCAGTACTTC. It codes for CASSLVRGPQETQYF.

This clone was observed at least ten times. The chain couples TRBV2 to TRBJ2-5, with 10 nucleotides matching TRBD2. The J segment lost 3 bases and the V segment lost 1 base, leaving 5 bases of the junction unmatched. This CDR3 has 16 amino acids. From germline, CDR1 is SNHLY and CDR2 FYNNEI. The CDR3 region has the DNA TGTGCCAGCAGTGAAGTTAGCGGGAGGCACAAAGAGACCCAGTACTTC. Its protein is CASSEVSGRHKETQYF.